A selection of T cell receptor beta chains follows, all from one sample in a study of post-analysis software for immune sequencing data. MiXCR, run by TCRdb on the PCR reads, gives a single entry per CDR3 protein. In the table there are approximately 440,000 distinct CDR3 sequences, approximately 45% of which are singletons. Sequencing was carried out using blood. These receptors originate from a girl aged 5-17 years with multiple sclerosis. CDR3s include the opening cysteine and the closing phenylalanine or tryptophan. Fields, in order: V gene, J gene, clone size, D gene, CDR3 DNA, CDR3 protein. A D gene is named only where the DNA matches it firmly. Not all rows give a size; the values are once, few, many and, for expanded clones, a class.

TRBV29-1,TRBJ2-7,few,-,TGCAGCGCTCAAATCGGGGGCTCCAGCTCCTACGAGCAGTACTTC,CSAQIGGSSSYEQYF
TRBV10-2,TRBJ2-5,-,-,TGCGCCAGCAGTGATTTCGGGAGTTTGGGAGAGACCCAGTACTTC,CASSDFGSLGETQYF
TRBV2,TRBJ2-1,-,-,TGTGCCAGCAATAGGGGGTTGAATGAGCAGTTCTTC,CASNRGLNEQFF
TRBV2,TRBJ2-1,few,-,TGTGCCAGCACCTTCGGGTACAATAATGAGCAGTTCTTC,CASTFGYNNEQFF
TRBV3-1,TRBJ2-7,few,-,TGTGCCAGCAGCCCCTTTGGGGGGCGAAACGAGCAGTACTTC,CASSPFGGRNEQYF
TRBV20-1,TRBJ2-5,few,TRBD2,TGCAGTGCCAAGTTTCTAGCGGGAGCGGGAGAGACCCAGTACTTC,CSAKFLAGAGETQYF
TRBV29-1,TRBJ2-2,few,TRBD1,TGCAGCGCGTATAAGCGACAGGGCGGCACCGGGGAGCTGTTTTTT,CSAYKRQGGTGELFF
TRBV7-2,TRBJ2-1,-,-,TGTGCCAGCAGCCTAGTCCCATTACCAGGGAATGAGCAGTTCTTC,CASSLVPLPGNEQFF
TRBV7-9,TRBJ2-7,few,TRBD2,TGTGCCAGCAGCCACCCCGAGCGGGAACCAAGCGAGCAGTACTTC,CASSHPEREPSEQYF
TRBV7-2,TRBJ2-1,-,TRBD2,TGTGCCAGCAGCTTATATACTAGCGGGGGGGAGGAGCAGTTCTTC,CASSLYTSGGEEQFF
TRBV4-1,TRBJ2-1,-,-,TGCGCCAGCAGCCAAGGCGACGGGAGAAAACCCTACAATGAGCAGTTCTTC,CASSQGDGRKPYNEQFF
TRBV9,TRBJ2-7,-,-,TGTGCCAGCACCCTTAGCGATAACTCCTACGAGCAGTACTTC,CASTLSDNSYEQYF
TRBV10-3,TRBJ1-2,-,TRBD1,TGTGCCATCGTGGGGGGACAGCCCCCTTCCCTCTATGGCTACACCTTC,CAIVGGQPPSLYGYTF
TRBV24-1,TRBJ2-1,-,TRBD2,TGTGCCACCAGCCGAGCCCAGGGGGCTAGCGGGAGAAATGAGCAGTTCTTC,CATSRAQGASGRNEQFF
TRBV6-1,TRBJ1-1,-,-,TGTTTTCCACCTAACAGGGACGGACATTTAGAAGCTTTCTTT,CFPPNRDGHLEAFF
TRBV5-1,TRBJ2-7,-,-,TGCGCCAGCAGCTTGGGCCTGGTGCAGGGGATCTACGAGCAGTACTTC,CASSLGLVQGIYEQYF
TRBV29-1,TRBJ2-7,few,-,TGCAGCGTTGCGGGCGGAACGATCTCCTACGAGCAGTACTTC,CSVAGGTISYEQYF
TRBV4-1,TRBJ2-1,-,TRBD2,TGCGCCAGCAGCCCCGGACTAGCCAATGAGCGGTTCTTC,CASSPGLANERFF
TRBV27,TRBJ2-3,-,-,TGTGCCAGCAGGAAATTTGGGACTCTCCTAACGAGCACAGATACGCAGTATTTT,CASRKFGTLLTSTDTQYF
TRBV5-1,TRBJ2-1,-,TRBD1,TGCGCCAGCAGCCTCCCGGGACAGGCACTGTACAATGAGCAGTTCTTC,CASSLPGQALYNEQFF
TRBV29-1,TRBJ2-7,-,-,TGCAGCGTTGCGGCAGGGAGCTCCTACGAGCAGTACTTC,CSVAAGSSYEQYF
TRBV20-1,TRBJ1-5,-,-,TGCAGTGCTGGTGGCGACAGCCGCAATCAGCCCCAGCATTTT,CSAGGDSRNQPQHF
TRBV28,TRBJ2-3,few,-,TGTGCCAGCAGTTTTGCAGGGAGTCATACAGATACGCAGTATTTT,CASSFAGSHTDTQYF
TRBV15,TRBJ1-4,few,-,TGTGCCACCAGCAGAGTAACGGCTGGAAATGAAAAACTGTTTTTT,CATSRVTAGNEKLFF
TRBV3-1,TRBJ1-5,-,-,TGTGCCAGCAGCCAAGAGTCCGGGGAAAATCAGCCCCAGCATTTT,CASSQESGENQPQHF
TRBV20-1,TRBJ2-5,-,-,TGCAGTGCTAAAATCGGCTACCAAGAGACCCAGTACTTC,CSAKIGYQETQYF
TRBV20-1,TRBJ2-2,-,-,TGCAGTGCTAGGGGGGCTAGTGGGCCCGGGGAGCTGTTTTTT,CSARGASGPGELFF